This TCR beta chain emerged from a study of T-cell memory formation after mild COVID-19. Study as a whole: Each donor largely had its own TCR clusters. Study results and caveats: Some SARS-CoV-2-responding clones were already detected in memory before infection.

About this clonotype: As yet, its antigen is unknown.

With constant-segment primers, 5'RACE yielded cDNA libraries of TCR alpha and TCR beta that carried sample barcodes and UMIs. One entry per CDR3 protein, called by TCRdb with MiXCR from the 5' RACE reads. Among about 470,000 distinct CDR3 sequences, 20% to 25% were seen once, and the ten largest hold around 12%. Trimming removed 1 base at V and 5 bases at J, with 17 bases between. The CDR3 runs 15 residues. Germline V gene sequence: CDR1 DFQATT, CDR2 SNEGSKA (reference sequence). Sequenced: PBMCs or a T cell subset sorted from them (not recorded which). This receptor was obtained from an adult woman who had mild COVID-19 (a few samples of this study predate the infection). Cell type and time point are not known. The chain couples TRBV20-1 to TRBJ2-5, with D unclear. CDR3 sequence reads: CSARVPPANGETQYF. The DNA for the CDR3 is TGCAGTGCTAGAGTCCCCCCCGCGAACGGCGAGACCCAGTACTTC.